The 25 T cell receptor beta chains below come from one sample, sequenced in a study of T cells in localized non-small cell lung cancer. Only in-frame clones appear in the TCRdb table, and some are missing; sequencing was by immunoSEQ multiplex PCR. The sample shows 2,500 to 3,500 clones, about 29% of them seen only once. Sequenced material: normal lung tissue next to the tumor, taken before any cancer treatment. Receptor source: a woman between 35 and 70 years old with stage I lung adenocarcinoma.

The CDR3 nucleotides read TGTGCCACCCAAGGCACTCTCAATGAGCAGTTCTTC. Its protein is CATQGTLNEQFF. V gene TRBV6-8 combines with J gene TRBJ2-1; D unresolved. Trimming took off 10 bases at V and 6 bases at J, with 13 bases between the two ends. Germline-derived CDR1 and CDR2 are MNHGY and SAAAGT. The CDR3 is made up of 12 amino acids.

Judged by abundance, this clone is medium-sized (0.01 to 0.1%). V usage is TRBV6-8 and J usage is TRBJ2-3; the match to TRBD2 covers 7 bases. Germline CDR1 is MNHGY and CDR2 is SAAAGT. The CDR3 runs 13 residues. V trimming: 10 bases; J trimming: 3 bases; junction bases outside the gene matches: 7. The CDR3 here is CAIKAGVTDTQYF. The CDR3 coding sequence is TGTGCCATCAAGGCGGGAGTTACAGATACGCAGTATTTT.

CDR3 bases: TGTGCCACCTCAATAAACCCCTCCTACGAGCAGTACTTC. Its protein is CATSINPSYEQYF. V usage is TRBV19 and J usage is TRBJ2-7; no clear D. The length of the CDR3 is 13 residues. Trimming stripped 10 bases from V and 0 bases from J, with 13 bases between. Per germline, CDR1 LNHDA and CDR2 SQIVND (reference sequence).

This clone was detected only a few times. V usage is TRBV2 and J usage is TRBJ2-2, with 9 bases fitting TRBD1. Trimming at V came to 8 bases and at J to 6 bases, leaving 10 bases not matched to a gene. CDR1 is SNHLY, CDR2 FYNNEI, per germline. CDR3 length: 15 residues. The CDR3 loop is CASGRQGGRAGELFF. CDR3 nucleotide sequence: TGTGCCAGCGGACGACAGGGGGGGCGCGCCGGGGAGCTGTTTTTT.

The CDR3 bases are TGCAGCGTTGGTCAGGGCCACGGGGAGCTGTTTTTT. Its translation: CSVGQGHGELFF. The chain has TRBV29-1 and TRBJ2-2; D may be TRBD1 (5 bases). Trimming cost V 4 bases and J 7 bases, with 10 bases left between them. Looked up from germline, CDR1 is SQVTM and CDR2 is ANQGSEA. This CDR3 is built from 12 residues.

The chain couples TRBV28 to TRBJ2-7; D is perhaps TRBD1 or TRBD2 (5 bases each). The V end lost 4 bases, the J end lost 8 bases, and 18 bases lay between the germline ends. Germline V gene lookup returns CDR1 MDHEN and CDR2 SYDVKM. There are 14 residues in the CDR3. The CDR3 nucleotides are TGTGCCAGCAGTTCGGGACGGCCTTCTACGAAGCAGTACTTC. Translating it yields CASSSGRPSTKQYF.

This clone has more than one count but fewer than ten. The rearrangement uses TRBV11-3 and TRBJ2-7, with 10 positions matching TRBD2. The CDR3 contains 15 residues. Germline CDR1 is SGHNT and CDR2 is YENEEA. J was trimmed by 4 bases and V by 4 bases; bases with no gene match: 7. The DNA for the CDR3 is TGTGCCAGCAGCTCACGGACTAGCGGTATTTACGAGCAGTACTTC. Translated, it gives CASSSRTSGIYEQYF.

The gene calls are TRBV18 and TRBJ1-5; no reliable D call. CDR3 length: 14 residues. The germline V gene encodes CDR1 KGHSH and CDR2 LQKENI. Trimming took 5 bases from V and 3 from J, leaving 11 bases between them. The CDR3 nucleotides are TGTGCCAGCTCATCAGACGTTTCCAATCAGCCCCAGCATTTT. This sequence encodes CASSSDVSNQPQHF. Filled out from reference TRBV18 and TRBJ1-5, the complete variable domain reads NAGVMQNPRHLVRRRGQEARLRCSPMKGHSHVYWYRQLPEEGLKFMVYLQKENIIDESGMPKERFSAEFPKEGPSILRIQQVVRGDSAAYFCASSSDVSNQPQHFGDGTRLSIL.

The chain employs TRBV11-3 and TRBJ2-4; 8 bases line up with TRBD2. Germline trimming cut 5 bases from V and 8 bases from J; bases unmatched to any gene: 8. There are 14 residues in the CDR3. CDR1 SGHNT and CDR2 YENEEA come from the germline V gene. CDR3 sequence reads: CASSGKAGEDIQYF. CDR3 in DNA: TGTGCCAGCAGCGGGAAAGCGGGGGAGGACATTCAGTACTTC.

By share, this clone counts as medium-sized. The chain uses TRBV6-8 and TRBJ2-7; 9 positions match TRBD1. CDR1 and CDR2 (germline): MNHGY, SAAAGT. V shed 6 bases and J 0 bases; nucleotides not matched to a gene: 12. This CDR3 region has 17 residues. The CDR3 loop reads CASSKTGTGLSSYEQYF. In DNA, the CDR3 is TGTGCCAGCAGCAAAACCGGGACAGGGCTAAGCTCCTACGAGCAGTACTTC.

This clone was observed a handful of times. The V call is TRBV11-3, the J call TRBJ1-1; D is perhaps TRBD1 (6 bases). This CDR3 is 14 amino acids long. CDR1 and CDR2 (germline): SGHNT, YENEEA. V was cut by 3 bases and J by 2 bases, with 10 bases left in between. Here the CDR3 DNA reads TGTGCCAGCAGCTTCGGACAGTCTAACACTGAAGCTTTCTTT. Its protein is CASSFGQSNTEAFF.

By sample share, this clone is medium-sized (0.01 to 0.1%). The chain recombines TRBV7-2 with TRBJ1-1; D is ambiguous. Germline loops: CDR1 SGHTA, CDR2 FQGNSA. V lost 5 bases to trimming and J lost 4 bases, with 11 bases between them. This CDR3 is 13 amino acids long. The DNA for the CDR3 is TGTGCCAGCAGCCCGTTGGGCCTCACTGAAGCTTTCTTT. It specifies CASSPLGLTEAFF.

This clone is classed as medium-sized. This rearrangement joins TRBV6-8 to TRBJ2-5; 10 positions agree with TRBD2. CDR1 is MNHGY and CDR2 is SAAAGT in the germline V gene. The CDR3 loop spans 17 amino acids. After removal of 2 bases from V and 5 bases from J, the junction contained 11 bases not matched to a gene. CDR3 residues: CASSYGSGSGGVETQYF. As DNA, the CDR3 is TGTGCCAGCAGTTACGGTTCGGGGAGCGGGGGGGTGGAGACCCAGTACTTC.

J is TRBJ2-3 and V is TRBV10-2; TRBD2 matches at 10 bases. Germline CDR1 reads WSHSY; CDR2 reads SAAADI. CDR3 length equals 16 residues. V dropped 0 bases and J dropped 6; count of bases not matched to a gene: 6. The CDR3 sequence is CASSESSGGAADTQYF. As DNA, the CDR3 is TGCGCCAGCAGTGAGTCGAGCGGGGGGGCGGCTGATACGCAGTATTTT.

This clone is labeled as medium-sized (0.01 to 0.1%). The rearrangement uses TRBV6-8 and TRBJ1-1, with D tentatively TRBD1 (6 bases). The CDR3 contains 13 residues. Germline loops: CDR1 MNHGY, CDR2 SAAAGT. V gave up 7 bases and J gave up 4 bases, with 13 bases separating them. The chain's CDR3 is CASTYDRITEAFF. The CDR3 coding sequence is TGTGCCAGCACCTATGACAGGATCACTGAAGCTTTCTTT.

This chain connects TRBV9 to TRBJ2-2; a weak D match, TRBD2 (5 bases). CDR1 and CDR2 from the germline V gene are SGDLS and YYNGEE. Trimming removed 5 bases from V and 1 base from J, with 12 bases in between. The CDR3 totals 15 residues. The CDR3 sequence: CASSGIGMNTGELFF. In DNA, the CDR3 is TGTGCCAGCAGTGGCATCGGGATGAACACCGGGGAGCTGTTTTTT.

This clone is categorized as medium-sized. The gene calls are TRBV6-8 and TRBJ2-7, with 7 bases identical to TRBD1. J was trimmed by 2 bases and V by 5 bases; bases with no gene match: 6. The CDR3 covers 14 residues. Germline lookup yields CDR1 MNHGY and CDR2 SAAAGT. DNA for the CDR3: TGTGCCAGCAGTGTAATACAGGGGACCTACGAGCAGTACTTC. Its translation: CASSVIQGTYEQYF.

By proportion, this clone is medium-sized. The CDR3 DNA reads TGCGCCAGCAGCCAACTCCCGCCTCAGTCTAGCACAGATACGCAGTATTTT. The encoded protein is CASSQLPPQSSTDTQYF. The J gene is TRBJ2-3, the V gene TRBV4-1; D unresolved. The CDR3 sequence is 17 residues long. Trimming removed 2 bases at V and 0 bases at J, with 15 bases between. CDR1 is MGHRA, CDR2 YSYEKL, per germline.

This clone has only one observation. V usage is TRBV18 and J usage is TRBJ1-2, with D possibly TRBD1 on 5 matching bases. The CDR3 totals 15 residues. Germline loops: CDR1 KGHSH, CDR2 LQKENI. V shed 9 bases and J shed 0 bases, with 17 bases lying between them. The CDR3 nucleotides are TGTGCCAGTTCAACCGGGGCAGGGACTAACTATGGCTACACCTTC. Translation gives CASSTGAGTNYGYTF.

CDR3 in amino acids: CASSEGIGTNEKLFF. CDR3 nucleotides: TGTGCCAGCTCCGAGGGAATAGGCACTAATGAAAAACTGTTTTTT. The genes are TRBV18 and TRBJ1-4; no firm D call. Trimming left V 6 bases short and J 2 bases short, with 13 bases between. Per germline, CDR1 KGHSH and CDR2 LQKENI. The CDR3 is 15 amino acids.

In this sample, this clone is medium-sized. V and J are TRBV11-3 and TRBJ1-2; 7 nucleotides line up with TRBD1. Trimming removed 1 base from V and 8 bases from J; junction bases left unmatched: 7. This CDR3 is 14 amino acids long. The germline CDR1 and CDR2 sequences are SGHNT and YENEEA. CDR3 sequence (DNA): TGTGCCAGCAGCTTAGGACAGGGTGTGGACGGCTACACCTTC. This encodes CASSLGQGVDGYTF.

This clone was observed a handful of times. The chain carries TRBV6-8 and TRBJ1-5; D might be TRBD1 (5 bases). V dropped 5 bases and J dropped 6 bases, with 17 bases sitting between them. Per germline, CDR1 MNHGY and CDR2 SAAAGT. This CDR3 region has 15 residues. The CDR3 region is CASSAGRASSQPQHF. The CDR3 nucleotides read TGTGCCAGCAGTGCGGGCAGGGCATCGAGTCAGCCCCAGCATTTT.

The CDR3 DNA reads TGTGCCAGTAGTTCTAGGGGGGGAGGAGCACTCCCCGAAAAACTGTTTTTT. Translated, it gives CASSSRGGGALPEKLFF. The V gene is TRBV19, the J gene TRBJ1-4, with D possibly being TRBD1 (6 bases). The V end was cut by 5 bases, the J end by 8 bases, with 24 bases between. Germline V CDR1 and CDR2: LNHDA, SQIVND (reference sequence). The CDR3 consists of 17 residues.

By sample fraction, this clone is medium-sized. This chain connects TRBV11-3 to TRBJ2-2, with D possibly being TRBD1 (6 bases). The germline gives CDR1 SGHNT, CDR2 YENEEA. Trimming pared 1 base from V and 4 bases from J, leaving 16 bases between. The CDR3 is 17 residues long. CDR3 region: CASSLVAVTGSTGELFF. In DNA form, the CDR3 reads TGTGCCAGCAGCTTAGTGGCGGTAACAGGGAGCACCGGGGAGCTGTTTTTT.

This rearrangement joins TRBV18 to TRBJ1-5, with D perhaps matching TRBD1 (6 bases). With 3 bases removed from V and 9 bases from J, the gap between germline ends came to 12 bases. Germline-derived CDR1 and CDR2 are KGHSH and LQKENI. The CDR3 spans 13 residues. The CDR3 loop reads CASSPGNRAPQHF. The CDR3 DNA reads TGTGCCAGCTCACCGGGGAACAGGGCGCCCCAGCATTTT.